Shown below are 5 T cell receptor beta chains from a single sample sequenced in a study of control samples from healthy donors and cancer patients. Assay: immunoSEQ multiplex PCR; the TCRdb copy retains only in-frame clones and omits some. The sample yields roughly 370,000 clones, 75% to 95% seen once. Input material: PBMCs. These receptors were obtained from a man aged 35 to 55 with head and neck cancer.

CDR3 nucleotide sequence: TGTGCCAGCAGCTTAAGGCGTAGGCTATACAATGAGCAGTTCTTC. Translation: CASSLRRRLYNEQFF. The J gene is TRBJ2-1, the V gene TRBV7-9, with D unresolved. Between the trimmed V and J ends, which lost 2 bases and 4 bases, there was a span of 12 bases. This CDR3 is 15 amino acids long. Germline lookup yields CDR1 SEHNR and CDR2 FQNEAQ (reference sequence).

This chain uses TRBV6-6 with TRBJ2-7, with a tentative D call TRBD2 (5 bases). This CDR3 contains 12 residues. The germline gives CDR1 MNHNY, CDR2 SVGAGI (reference sequence). V lost 5 bases, J lost 1 base, and 6 bases lay in between. The CDR3 is CASSRDSYEQYF. The CDR3 DNA is TGTGCCAGCAGTCGGGATTCCTACGAGCAGTACTTC.

This chain links TRBV3-1 (or the pseudogene TRBV3-2) with TRBJ1-1; D is undetermined. Trimming cost V 2 bases and J 1 base, with 5 bases left between them. This CDR3 spans 13 amino acids. Germline V gene sequence: CDR1 LGHDT, CDR2 YNNKEL (reference sequence). The CDR3 reads CASSQWRNTEAFF. CDR3 sequence (DNA): TGTGCCAGCAGCCAATGGCGGAACACTGAAGCTTTCTTT.

The table lists this clone with a count of one. The chain couples TRBV5-1 to TRBJ2-2; TRBD1 aligns across 12 bases. The CDR3 length is 16 residues. The germline CDR1 and CDR2 sequences are SGHRS and YFSETQ. The V segment lost 3 bases and the J segment 5 bases; nucleotides outside the gene matches: 5. The CDR3 loop reads CASSSPGQGATGELFF. CDR3 in DNA: TGCGCCAGCAGCTCACCGGGACAGGGGGCAACCGGGGAGCTGTTTTTT.

CDR3 sequence: CASSPDGRIQPQHF. CDR3 sequence (DNA): TGTGCCAGCAGCCCCGACGGCAGGATTCAGCCCCAGCATTTT. The V and J genes are TRBV11-2 and TRBJ1-5; no definite D call. CDR3 length equals 14 residues. Germline V lookup: CDR1 SGHAT, CDR2 FQNNGV. Trimming left V 5 bases short and J 6 bases short, with 14 bases between.